The rows below give T cell receptor beta chains drawn from one sample of a study of lung T cells in sarcoidosis with Löfgren's syndrome. TCRdb reprocessed the reads with MiXCR, giving one entry per CDR3 protein. The top ten clones hold 3.5% to 5% of a sample with roughly 20,000 distinct CDR3 sequences, about 20% of them seen once. Material for sequencing was CD4+ T cells from PBMCs. The receptors were sampled from a human donor with sarcoidosis (Löfgren's syndrome or another form), or a control subject (not recorded which). The CDR3 runs from the conserved cysteine through the conserved F or W. Fields, in order: V gene, CDR3 protein.

TRBV2 | CASSETSTEYGYTF
TRBV16 | CASSQGQGGQQYF
TRBV7-9 | CASNLGTDNQPQHF
TRBV4-2 | CASSQLRTDTQYF
TRBV18 | CASSSGTDPYEQYF
TRBV5-1 | CVSSLQDTGELFF
TRBV10-3 | CAISTSVVRNTEAFF
TRBV30 | CAWSMGPLSNQPQHF
TRBV12-3/TRBV12-4 | CASSFKRVNTGELFF
TRBV29-1 | CSVGQGPNEKLFF
TRBV27 | CASSPRLGSYEQYF
TRBV12-3/TRBV12-4 | CASCSRDGSYNEQFF
TRBV19 | CASSRQGAEPQHF
TRBV5-1 | CASSLAARETQYF
TRBV28 | CASKRSSARSTEASF
TRBV28 | CASSTVPTGGAEAFF
TRBV6-1 | CASSRSTSGGVSHNEQFF
TRBV12-3/TRBV12-4 | CASSRGAQETQYF
TRBV28 | CASSSGTGDVGNTIYF
TRBV20-1 | CSARDQKLYGYTF
TRBV12-3/TRBV12-4 | CASTTKGNPYGYTF
TRBV18 | CASSPRQGATDNEQFF
TRBV2 | CASSEEGDQPQHF
TRBV11-2 | CASSFTSGRGEEQFF
TRBV19 | CASSIAGKRSSYEQYF
TRBV7-2 | CASSLEGTVSEQYF
TRBV28 | CASSFGQRYSNQPQHF
TRBV6-1 | CASSYTGSLYTF
TRBV28 | CASSLRNTEAFF
TRBV24-1 | CATSSGTPLGGRALDTQYF
TRBV6-1 | CASSSGAPEAFF
TRBV14 | CASSQDKRTGYEQYF
TRBV7-2 | CASSPEGTTNTEAFF
TRBV6-1 | CASSRSGSSYEQYF
TRBV5-1 | CASSATSGRKTGELFF
TRBV18 | CASSSIDRSPGEQYF
TRBV6-1 | CASIKTGPSTEAFF
TRBV20-1 | CSARDPTRSAENTEAFF